This TCR beta chain was documented in a study of blood T cell repertoires in COVID-19. Study overall: Whether acute or convalescent, the COVID-19 samples came from the United States, Italy and Spain. In each case, the material was cDNA or gDNA derived from T cells, B-cell-depleted T cells, or PBMCs.

The authors' processing: Estimation of nucleated cell counts was performed using reference gene primer amplification. Measured with immunoSEQ multiplex PCR; TCRdb has only the in-frame clones, and not every one. V and J calls plus clone size are reproduced from that table; the DNA served to infer D and trimming. This table holds 200,000 to 250,000 clones, around nine tenths found once. This TCR was sampled from a woman in her sixties or seventies with active or convalescent COVID-19. The material sequenced was peripheral blood.

The CDR3 is CASNRGGVETIAPNGKSSMYEQYF. As DNA, the CDR3 is TGTGCCAGCAATCGGGGGGGAGTTGAAACTATAGCACCCAACGGTAAGAGTAGCATGTACGAGCAGTACTTC. This sequence joins TRBV6-6 and TRBJ2-7; 8 bases align to TRBD2. J was trimmed by 4 bases and V by 7 bases; bases with no gene match: 39. Germline loops: CDR1 MNHNY, CDR2 SVGAGI (reference sequence). The CDR3 totals 24 residues.